Only a few counts were recorded for the clone carrying this TCR beta chain. The antigen is not known. Reverse transcribing all isolated RNA meant expressed TCRB transcripts were sequenced. Here immunoSEQ multiplex PCR was the method, and the copy in TCRdb shows in-frame clones only, minus some. The sample lists roughly 150,000 clones, over 6% occurring once. Deletions cut 2 bases from V and 8 bases from J, with 14 bases between. The CDR3 length is 14 residues. CDR1 SGHRS and CDR2 YFSETQ come from the germline V gene. The data originate from a study of beta chain features in type 1 diabetes. Study results and limitations: PCR might favor shorter templates, but any such skew would affect patients and controls equally. Researchers report that Type 1 diabetes patients had moderately but significantly shorter TCRB CDR3s across all four CD4+ subsets.

One heparinised blood draw averaging around 110 mL was given by each donor. The chain carries TRBV5-1 and TRBJ2-1; the D is unclear. The sequenced sample was central memory CD4+ T cells from blood. The TCR was taken from a man between 18 and 35 years old with type 1 diabetes. The CDR3 nucleotides read TGCGCCAGCAGCTTTTCACTGGTCCGAGATGAGCAGTTCTTC. Protein sequence: CASSFSLVRDEQFF.